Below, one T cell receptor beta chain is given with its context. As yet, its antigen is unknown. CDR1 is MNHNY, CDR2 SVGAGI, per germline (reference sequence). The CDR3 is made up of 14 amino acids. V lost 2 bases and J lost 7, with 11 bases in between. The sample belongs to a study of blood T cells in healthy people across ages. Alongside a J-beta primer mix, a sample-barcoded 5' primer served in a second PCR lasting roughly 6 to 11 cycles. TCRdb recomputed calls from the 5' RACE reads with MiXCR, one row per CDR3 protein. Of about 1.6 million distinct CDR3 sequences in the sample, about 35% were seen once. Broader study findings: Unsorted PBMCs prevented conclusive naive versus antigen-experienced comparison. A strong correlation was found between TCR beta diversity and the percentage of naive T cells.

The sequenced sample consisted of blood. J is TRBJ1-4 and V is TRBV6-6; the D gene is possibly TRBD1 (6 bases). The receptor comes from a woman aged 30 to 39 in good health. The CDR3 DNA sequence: TGTGCCAGCAGTTACCAGGGGAATCTTGAAAAACTGTTTTTT. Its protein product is CASSYQGNLEKLFF.